This passage covers 24 T cell receptor beta chains from one sample sequenced in a study of low-dose radiotherapy and immunotherapy resistance in tumors. TRAV- and TRBV-specific primers, spanning alpha and beta chains, primed first-strand cDNA. TCR amplification ran roughly 20 PCR cycles using constant-region and V-primer adapter primers. One entry per CDR3 protein results from TCRdb running MiXCR on the reads. Among 100,000 or so distinct CDR3 sequences listed, less than 25% were seen once. Time point described: after trial treatment. The treatment here: LDRT plus nivolumab, ipilimumab, low-dose cyclophosphamide and aspirin (RACIN trial). The sample was PBMCs, taken after low-dose radiotherapy plus immunotherapy. The receptors were sampled from a male donor with prostate cancer.

This clonotype has ten or more counts. The chain joins TRBV20-1 to TRBJ1-5; a weak D match, TRBD1 (5 bases). V was pared by 3 bases and J by 2 bases, with 11 bases between. In germline, CDR1 is DFQATT, CDR2 SNEGSKA (reference sequence). The CDR3 runs 14 residues. CDR3 sequence: CSARSRDGNQPQHF. CDR3 bases: TGCAGTGCTAGGAGTAGGGACGGCAATCAGCCCCAGCATTTT.

V usage is TRBV3-1 and J usage is TRBJ2-7; 8 bases map to TRBD1. CDR1 and CDR2 from the germline V gene are LGHDT and YNNKEL (reference sequence). With 4 bases clipped from V and 7 bases from J, the junction kept 12 bases outside the gene matches. CDR3 length: 15 residues. In nucleotides, the CDR3 is TGTGCCAGCAGCCTTTACAGGGGGGCCTCGGGGGAGCAGTACTTC. Amino acid sequence: CASSLYRGASGEQYF.

This clonotype showed up many times. The J gene is TRBJ1-1, the V gene TRBV19; 9 bases agree with TRBD1. CDR1 is LNHDA and CDR2 is SQIVND in the germline V gene (reference sequence). The V segment lost 3 bases and the J segment 4 bases; nucleotides outside the gene matches: 0. The CDR3 sequence is 13 residues long. The CDR3 here is CASSMTGGTEAFF. The CDR3 bases are TGTGCCAGTAGTATGACAGGGGGCACTGAAGCTTTCTTT.

This clonotype has at least ten counts. This chain connects TRBV5-5 to TRBJ1-3, with D uncertain. The V end lost 1 base, the J end lost 8 bases, and 4 bases lay between the germline ends. There are 11 residues in the CDR3. From germline, CDR1 is SGHKS and CDR2 YYEKEE (reference sequence). The CDR3 loop is CASSLQDTIYF. CDR3 in DNA: TGTGCCAGCAGCTTGCAGGACACCATATATTTT.

This clonotype was seen repeatedly, ten times or more. The V and J genes are TRBV12-2 and TRBJ2-5; the tabulated D call, TRBD1, remains unverified against the DNA. TRBV12-2 is recorded as a pseudogene. This CDR3 comprises 15 residues. The CDR3 DNA reads TGTGCAAGTCGCTTTCAAGGGACAGTCCAAGAGACCCAGTACTTC. It translates to CASRFQGTVQETQYF.

This clonotype was observed at least ten times. This chain uses TRBV5-1 with TRBJ2-7; weak D call: TRBD1 (6 bases). The V gene's germline CDR1 is SGHRS and CDR2 YFSETQ. V was shortened by 4 bases and J by 5 bases, with 16 bases between the two germline ends. This CDR3 has 14 residues. The CDR3 DNA reads TGCGCCAGCAGCCTGGTTGGGACACCTGACGAGCAGTACTTC. Residues: CASSLVGTPDEQYF.

This clonotype has a count of ten or more. CDR3 DNA sequence: TGCAGTGCTAGACTTCCGGGACAAAGCAATCAGCCCCAGCATTTT. It yields the protein CSARLPGQSNQPQHF. The rearrangement joins TRBV20-1 to TRBJ1-5; D is perhaps TRBD1 (6 bases). The V gene lost 2 bases and the J gene lost 1 base, with 12 bases spanning the gap. The CDR3 covers 15 residues. The germline V gene has CDR1 DFQATT and CDR2 SNEGSKA (reference sequence).

This clonotype was found many times. The chain carries TRBV4-1 and TRBJ1-2, with 8 bases fitting TRBD1. CDR1 is MGHRA, CDR2 YSYEKL, per germline. Trimming took 3 bases from V and 6 from J; bases not matched to a gene: 12. The CDR3 length is 16 residues. CDR3 sequence: CASSQLVLGQADGYTF. In nucleotides, the CDR3 is TGCGCCAGCAGCCAGCTCGTTTTGGGACAGGCGGATGGCTACACCTTC.

This chain uses TRBV26 with TRBJ2-5; the DNA was not compared with TRBD1, the D call given in the table. TRBV26 is noted as a pseudogene. The length of the CDR3 is 15 residues. CDR3 nucleotide sequence: TGTGCCAGCAGTTTATTAACCCGGGAGCAAGAGACCCAGTACTTC. This gives the protein CASSLLTREQETQYF.

This clonotype was seen more than once but under ten times. The chain couples TRBV4-2 to TRBJ2-1, with 9 bases that match TRBD2. Unmatched junction bases numbered 7, after V lost 1 base and J lost 3 bases. Per germline, CDR1 LGHNA and CDR2 YNFKEQ. The CDR3 covers 17 residues. The CDR3 protein is CASSQVRSGGYYNEQFF. CDR3 nucleotide sequence: TGTGCCAGCAGCCAAGTTCGGAGCGGGGGGTACTACAATGAGCAGTTCTTC.

This clonotype was counted at least ten times. The rearrangement uses TRBV2 and TRBJ2-1; D not certain. V was trimmed by 5 bases and J by 8 bases, leaving 19 bases between them. From germline, CDR1 is SNHLY and CDR2 FYNNEI. The CDR3 spans 15 residues. The CDR3 sequence: CASSPGLREVDEQFF. CDR3 bases: TGTGCCAGCAGTCCAGGCCTGCGAGAAGTGGATGAGCAGTTCTTC.

This clonotype has ten or more counts. The chain combines TRBV5-4 with TRBJ2-7, with D tentatively TRBD2 (5 bases). CDR1 is SGHNT, CDR2 YYREEE, per germline (reference sequence). This CDR3 is 14 amino acids long. Trimming took off 2 bases at V and 3 bases at J, with 12 bases between the two ends. DNA of the CDR3: TGTGCCAGCAGCTTCCTGGGAGAAGGCTACGAGCAGTACTTC. Amino acids: CASSFLGEGYEQYF.

A few counts support this clonotype. The rearrangement joins TRBV29-1 to TRBJ1-4, with a tentative D call TRBD1 (5 bases). Germline V CDR1 and CDR2: SQVTM, ANQGSEA. The CDR3 has 12 residues. V dropped 6 bases and J dropped 3 bases, with 8 bases sitting between them. The DNA for the CDR3 is TGCAGCGTAAGGGACGCTAATGAAAAACTGTTTTTT. Its protein product is CSVRDANEKLFF.

This clonotype was recorded many times. The chain is built from TRBV15 and TRBJ2-1; 9 positions match TRBD2. With V trimmed by 1 base and J by 4 bases, 5 bases remained unmatched. This CDR3 contains 16 residues. Germline V gene lookup returns CDR1 LNHNV and CDR2 YYDKDF (reference sequence). The CDR3 loop is CATSRGAGGTYNEQFF. CDR3 sequence (DNA): TGTGCCACCAGCAGAGGGGCGGGGGGGACTTACAATGAGCAGTTCTTC.

This clonotype was counted at least ten times. The chain uses TRBV7-6 and TRBJ2-1; tentative D call: TRBD2 (6 bases). Germline-derived CDR1 and CDR2 are SGHVS and FNYEAQ. The CDR3 totals 14 residues. The germline V and J ends were trimmed by 3 bases and 6 bases, with 12 bases remaining between them. CDR3 loop: CASSLGGASNEQFF. DNA of the CDR3: TGTGCCAGCAGCTTGGGGGGAGCTAGCAATGAGCAGTTCTTC.

In this sample, this clonotype turned up many times. The chain employs TRBV4-2 and TRBJ2-1, with D possibly being TRBD1 or TRBD2 (5 bases each). The CDR3 totals 16 residues. Germline V gives CDR1 LGHNA, CDR2 YNFKEQ. V was pared by 0 bases and J by 0 bases, with 9 bases between. In DNA, the CDR3 is TGTGCCAGCAGCCAAGATGATGGGGGCTCCTACAATGAGCAGTTCTTC. It codes for CASSQDDGGSYNEQFF.

This clonotype was seen repeatedly, ten times or more. This chain joins TRBV19 and TRBJ2-7; 10 bases match TRBD1. Per germline, CDR1 LNHDA and CDR2 SQIVND (reference sequence). This CDR3 is 15 amino acids long. Germline trimming cut 4 bases from V and 5 bases from J; bases unmatched to any gene: 8. The CDR3 sequence is CASSTRGQGFDEQYF. CDR3 in DNA: TGTGCCAGTAGTACCCGGGGACAGGGGTTCGACGAGCAGTACTTC.

This clonotype showed up many times. The V and J genes are TRBV29-1 and TRBJ2-7; maybe TRBD1 (5 bases). Trimming left V 2 bases short and J 12 bases short, with 14 bases between. Germline lookup yields CDR1 SQVTM and CDR2 ANQGSEA. The CDR3 covers 11 residues. CDR3 amino acids: CSVERGPEAYF. In DNA form, the CDR3 reads TGCAGCGTTGAAAGGGGCCCAGAGGCGTACTTC.

This clonotype was recorded many times. This chain joins TRBV4-1 and TRBJ2-1, with D perhaps assigned TRBD1 or TRBD2 (6 bases each). This CDR3 is built from 17 residues. Germline V CDR1 and CDR2: MGHRA, YSYEKL. Trimming removed 0 bases at V and 2 bases at J, with 14 bases between. CDR3 sequence (DNA): TGCGCCAGCAGCCAAGACCCCCCGGGGGCCACCTACAATGAGCAGTTCTTC. Amino acids: CASSQDPPGATYNEQFF.

This clonotype was seen many times. This chain connects TRBV6-6 to TRBJ1-2; weak D call: TRBD1 (6 bases). The CDR3 spans 13 residues. Germline CDR1 reads MNHNY; CDR2 reads SVGAGI (reference sequence). Deletions cut 7 bases from V and 4 bases from J, with 13 bases between. CDR3: CASTPDSGYGYTF. Written as DNA, the CDR3 is TGTGCCAGCACTCCGGACAGCGGCTATGGCTACACCTTC.

This clonotype showed up many times. The V and J genes are TRBV20-1 and TRBJ2-7, with 8 nucleotides matching TRBD2. This CDR3 has 15 residues. Germline V lookup: CDR1 DFQATT, CDR2 SNEGSKA (reference sequence). V was pared by 3 bases and J by 4 bases, with 11 bases of the junction left unmatched. In DNA, the CDR3 is TGCAGTGCTAGGGGACTAGTAGGACGTGGTTACGAGCAGTACTTC. Translation: CSARGLVGRGYEQYF.

This clonotype was seen repeatedly, ten times or more. The V and J genes are TRBV7-9 and TRBJ2-2, with TRBD2 as a possible D gene (6 bases). V gave up 2 bases and J gave up 7 bases, with 14 bases separating them. Germline CDR1 reads SEHNR; CDR2 reads FQNEAQ (reference sequence). This CDR3 comprises 15 residues. CDR3 loop: CASSLYIGGNGELFF. CDR3 nucleotides: TGTGCCAGCAGCTTATACATCGGGGGAAACGGGGAGCTGTTTTTT.

This clonotype was found many times. The chain combines TRBV12-3 or TRBV12-4 with TRBJ1-1, with 7 positions matching TRBD1. With V trimmed by 3 bases and J by 5 bases, 6 bases remained unmatched. The CDR3 has 14 amino acids. CDR3 bases: TGTGCCAGCAGTTTCCGGGACAGAATAACTGAAGCTTTCTTT. Encoded protein: CASSFRDRITEAFF.

This clonotype has at least ten counts. The rearrangement uses TRBV10-3 and TRBJ2-2, with D unresolved. Germline V lookup: CDR1 ENHRY, CDR2 SYGVKD. V dropped 0 bases and J dropped 4 bases, with 12 bases sitting between them. CDR3 length: 16 amino acids. CDR3 DNA: TGTGCCATCAGTGAGTCGGGTGGGTCCAGCACCGGGGAGCTGTTTTTT. The encoded protein is CAISESGGSSTGELFF.